Presented here are 20 T cell receptor beta chains from one specimen sequenced in a study of metastatic and nonmetastatic thyroid tumors. The entire patient cohort was treatment-naive prior to thyroid surgery. TCRdb re-called the PCR reads via MiXCR. The data hold thousands of clones, with around 30% observed a single time. Sequenced sample: tumor tissue. The origin of the receptors is a male donor with papillary thyroid cancer or a benign thyroid nodule (not recorded which). Some clones in this sample may be carry-over from other donors' samples.

This clone is labeled medium-sized. This sample also contains other DNA sequences that code for the same CDR3. The chain is built from TRBV11-2 and TRBJ1-4; 9 bases map to TRBD1. V lost 1 base to trimming and J lost 5 bases; unmatched junction nucleotides: 2. Germline loops: CDR1 SGHAT, CDR2 FQNNGV. The CDR3 totals 15 residues. This chain's CDR3 is CASSLGDRDNEKLFF. The CDR3 bases are TGTGCCAGCAGCTTAGGGGACAGGGACAATGAAAAACTGTTTTTT.

This clone is medium-sized within its sample. The chain links TRBV7-2 to TRBJ2-1; D is perhaps TRBD2 (6 bases). The germline gives CDR1 SGHTA, CDR2 FQGNSA. Trimming shortened V by 0 bases and J by 5 bases, and 8 bases separated the two germline ends. This CDR3 has 14 amino acids. CDR3 loop: CASSLAASDNEQFF. CDR3 bases: TGTGCCAGCAGCTTAGCGGCTAGCGACAATGAGCAGTTCTTC.

This clone was seen only a few times. The chain recombines TRBV19 with TRBJ1-2; perhaps TRBD1 as D (5 bases). This CDR3 is built from 14 residues. V gave up 6 bases and J gave up 2 bases, with 13 bases separating them. CDR1 and CDR2 from the germline V gene are LNHDA and SQIVND (reference sequence). The CDR3 spells CASRPTDVNYGYTF. In nucleotides, the CDR3 is TGTGCCAGTAGGCCGACAGACGTAAACTATGGCTACACCTTC.

The chain employs TRBV20-1 and TRBJ1-2, with TRBD1 as a possible D gene (5 bases). Germline CDR1 DFQATT, CDR2 SNEGSKA (reference sequence). This CDR3 comprises 14 residues. Deletions cut 6 bases from V and 1 base from J, with 15 bases between. The chain's CDR3 is CSANPGGYNYGYTF. Written as DNA, the CDR3 is TGCAGTGCGAATCCGGGGGGGTATAACTATGGCTACACCTTC.

This rearrangement joins TRBV6-1 to TRBJ1-1; D remains ambiguous. The V gene's germline CDR1 is MNHNS and CDR2 SASEGT. CDR3 length: 15 amino acids. V was trimmed by 0 bases and J by 6 bases, leaving 14 bases between them. Here the CDR3 reads CASSEAGILPSEAFF. The CDR3 DNA follows: TGTGCCAGCAGTGAAGCAGGGATTCTTCCCTCTGAAGCTTTCTTT.

Sample share makes this clone medium-sized (0.01 to 0.1%). This chain links TRBV6-1 with TRBJ2-3, with TRBD2 identical over 8 bases. The CDR3 consists of 14 residues. The V and J ends lost 8 bases and 4 bases, in that order; junction bases with no gene match: 8. The germline CDR1 and CDR2 sequences are MNHNS and SASEGT. Here the CDR3 reads CASSGGPTPDTQYF. In DNA form, the CDR3 reads TGTGCCAGCTCGGGAGGGCCAACCCCAGATACGCAGTATTTT.

The chain has TRBV6-1 and TRBJ1-1; weak D call: TRBD1 (5 bases). Trimming removed 11 bases at V and 3 bases at J, with 16 bases between. There are 13 residues in the CDR3. The germline gives CDR1 MNHNS, CDR2 SASEGT. CDR3 DNA sequence: TGTGCCGCGGGGGTCGAAGGGGACACTGAAGCTTTCTTT. Translation: CAAGVEGDTEAFF.

This sequence joins TRBV4-3 and TRBJ2-7, with D unresolved. This CDR3 comprises 12 residues. Between the trimmed V and J ends, which lost 0 bases and 6 bases, there was a span of 6 bases. Per the germline V gene, CDR1 is LGHNA and CDR2 is YSLEER. DNA for the CDR3: TGCGCCAGCAGCCAAGACAATGGCGAGCAGTACTTC. It specifies CASSQDNGEQYF.

This clone has a handful of counts. The rearrangement joins TRBV20-1 to TRBJ2-5, with D perhaps matching TRBD1 (7 bases). Trimming cost V 6 bases and J 7 bases, with 12 bases left between them. The germline gives CDR1 DFQATT, CDR2 SNEGSKA (reference sequence). The CDR3 runs 11 residues. The CDR3 DNA reads as TGCAGTGCAGACAGGGAGGTGACCCAGTACTTC. This translates into CSADREVTQYF.

The chain recombines TRBV12-3 or TRBV12-4 with TRBJ2-7, with D uncertain. Trimming shortened V by 6 bases and J by 7 bases, and 16 bases separated the two germline ends. This CDR3 comprises 13 residues. The CDR3 sequence: CASSLGRETEQYV. The CDR3 DNA reads TGTGCCAGCAGCCTGGGCCGCGAGACGGAGCAGTACGTC.

CDR3 DNA: TGTGCCAGCAGTTTTAGGGGAGGGTACTCCGGAAACACCATATATTTT. Protein product: CASSFRGGYSGNTIYF. The chain recombines TRBV28 with TRBJ1-3, with D perhaps TRBD1 (5 bases). Trimming cost V 3 bases and J 4 bases, with 16 bases left between them. The CDR3 has 16 residues. CDR1 MDHEN and CDR2 SYDVKM come from the germline V gene.

The chain is built from TRBV19 and TRBJ2-7; TRBD2 agrees at 7 bases. The trim removed 10 bases at V and 6 bases at J, leaving 9 bases unmatched. Germline assignment: CDR1 LNHDA and CDR2 SQIVND (reference sequence). CDR3 length: 12 amino acids. The CDR3 region has the DNA TGTGCCATAATGGGACTAAGCGGCGAGCAGTACTTC. This codes for CAIMGLSGEQYF.

This clone was seen ten or more times. CDR3 DNA sequence: TGTGCCAGCAGCCAAGGCCACAGGGGCACCGGGGAGCTGTTTTTT. It specifies CASSQGHRGTGELFF. The rearrangement links TRBV3-1 to TRBJ2-2, with 7 bases identical to TRBD1. Trimming took 1 base from V and 4 from J; bases not matched to a gene: 3. Germline values: CDR1 LGHDT, CDR2 YNNKEL (reference sequence). The CDR3 loop spans 15 amino acids.

This rearrangement joins TRBV20-1 to TRBJ2-2; D not certain. The CDR3 has 10 residues. Per germline, CDR1 DFQATT and CDR2 SNEGSKA (reference sequence). Trimming removed 5 bases at V and 7 bases at J, with 5 bases between. CDR3: CSACGGELFF. CDR3 bases: TGCAGTGCTTGCGGCGGGGAGCTGTTTTTT.

The chain uses TRBV6-1 and TRBJ2-2; no definite D call. The CDR3 consists of 12 residues. Looked up from germline, CDR1 is MNHNS and CDR2 is SASEGT. Trimming stripped 1 base from V and 7 bases from J, with 4 bases between. As DNA, the CDR3 is TGTGCCAGCAGTGAAGGGGTCGGGGAGCTGTTTTTT. Protein sequence: CASSEGVGELFF.

Relative to its sample, this clone is large. This chain joins TRBV7-9 and TRBJ1-2, with D unresolved. The germline CDR1 and CDR2 sequences are SEHNR and FQNEAQ (reference sequence). V was shortened by 1 base and J by 8 bases, with 8 bases between the two germline ends. The CDR3 is made up of 12 amino acids. For the CDR3, the DNA is TGTGCCAGCAGCTTAGGCGGTGGAGGCTACACCTTC. Protein: CASSLGGGGYTF.

This clone has a handful of counts. V is TRBV6-1 and J is TRBJ2-7; 7 bases match TRBD2. The junction had 2 bases not matched to a gene; V was cut back by 6 bases and J by 0 bases. The CDR3 length is 13 residues. Per germline, CDR1 MNHNS and CDR2 SASEGT. CDR3 DNA sequence: TGTGCCAGCAGGCGGACTAGCTCCTACGAGCAGTACTTC. Translation: CASRRTSSYEQYF.

V is TRBV20-1 and J is TRBJ2-2; 13 nucleotides line up with TRBD2. CDR1 and CDR2 from the germline V gene are DFQATT and SNEGSKA (reference sequence). Unmatched junction bases numbered 5, after V lost 6 bases and J lost 1 base. The CDR3 is 16 residues long. The CDR3 nucleotides are TGCAGTGCCAGGACTAGCGGGAGCTGGAACACCGGGGAGCTGTTTTTT. Translating it yields CSARTSGSWNTGELFF.

J is TRBJ2-7 and V is TRBV2, with D tentatively TRBD1 or TRBD2 (5 bases each). The CDR3 loop spans 14 amino acids. V gave up 4 bases and J gave up 4 bases, with 14 bases separating them. Germline V gene lookup returns CDR1 SNHLY and CDR2 FYNNEI. This chain's CDR3 is CASSVGRESYEQYF. The CDR3 DNA sequence: TGTGCCAGCAGTGTGGGCAGGGAGTCTTACGAGCAGTACTTC.

This clone turned up a few times. The junction and the germline gene differ at one end; a read error may be behind it. The chain carries TRBV10-3 and TRBJ1-5; D unresolved. In germline, CDR1 is ENHRY, CDR2 SYGVKD. The CDR3 is 13 residues long. The CDR3 sequence: CAAGGWANQPQHF. The CDR3 region has the DNA TGCGCCGCCGGTGGGTGGGCTAATCAGCCCCAGCATTTT.